This T cell receptor beta chain was identified during a study of control samples from healthy donors and cancer patients. The V end was cut by 2 bases, the J end by 7 bases, with 9 bases between. The germline CDR1 and CDR2 sequences are LNHDA and SQIVND (reference sequence). The CDR3 spans 14 residues. TCRdb's copy holds only in-frame clones and misses some; the assay was immunoSEQ multiplex PCR. This sample has roughly 80,000 clones; roughly 86% occur once, and the top ten carry 4.5% to 7%. This chain links TRBV19 with TRBJ1-6; a weak D match, TRBD1 (6 bases). The receptor comes from a man aged 45-60 years in good health. The sequencing input was blood. The CDR3 spells CASSIRGKNSPLHF. The CDR3 DNA sequence: TGTGCCAGTAGTATAAGGGGGAAGAATTCACCCCTCCACTTT.